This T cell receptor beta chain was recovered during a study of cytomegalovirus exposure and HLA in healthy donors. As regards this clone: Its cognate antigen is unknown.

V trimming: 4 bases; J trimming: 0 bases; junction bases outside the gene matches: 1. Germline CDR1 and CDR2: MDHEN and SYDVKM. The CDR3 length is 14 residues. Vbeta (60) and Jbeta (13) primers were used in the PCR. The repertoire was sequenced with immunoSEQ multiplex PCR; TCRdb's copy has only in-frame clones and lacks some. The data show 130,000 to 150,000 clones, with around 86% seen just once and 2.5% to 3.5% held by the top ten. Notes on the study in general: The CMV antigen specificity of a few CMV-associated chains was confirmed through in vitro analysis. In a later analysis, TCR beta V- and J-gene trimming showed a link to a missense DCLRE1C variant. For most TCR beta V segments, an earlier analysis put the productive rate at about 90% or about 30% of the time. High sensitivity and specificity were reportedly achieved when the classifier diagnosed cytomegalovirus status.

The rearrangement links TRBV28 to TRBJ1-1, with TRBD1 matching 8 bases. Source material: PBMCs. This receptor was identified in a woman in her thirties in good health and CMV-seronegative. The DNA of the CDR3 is TGTGCCAGCAGTTACAGGGGGATGAACACTGAAGCTTTCTTT. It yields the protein CASSYRGMNTEAFF.